The rows below give T cell receptor beta chains drawn from one sample of a study of T-cell reconstitution after alpha-beta-depleted transplantation in children. TCRdb itself ran the PCR reads through MiXCR, one entry per CDR3 protein. This sample has some 390,000 distinct CDR3 sequences, with about 20% found just once. This material consisted of PBMCs from the stem cell graft donor, taken from the stem cell graft. The receptors originated from a human donor who donated a stem cell graft to a child with acute myeloid leukemia. Both conserved end residues are part of each CDR3. A clone size is listed for some rows: how often the clone was seen (once, few, many), or a class if it is expanded.

TRBJ2-1 TRBV6-5 17 - CASSNLRGTNAGNEQFF
TRBJ2-7 TRBV19 15 few CASSRGGLAGYEQYF
TRBJ2-2 TRBV12-3/TRBV12-4 15 - CASSLPGTGAGELFF
TRBJ2-4 TRBV7-2 12 - CASSSSRDIQYF
TRBJ2-1 TRBV20-1 12 many CSASAGGHEQFF
TRBJ2-1 TRBV7-2 15 few CASSPGGVRYNEQFF
TRBJ2-5 TRBV12-3/TRBV12-4 15 many CASSSSGTALETQYF
TRBJ2-7 TRBV10-3 15 - CAISAPSGSRNEQYF
TRBJ2-3 TRBV9 17 few CASSVAPAGGPENTQYF
TRBJ1-1 TRBV12-3/TRBV12-4 14 - CASSFSAAYTEAFF